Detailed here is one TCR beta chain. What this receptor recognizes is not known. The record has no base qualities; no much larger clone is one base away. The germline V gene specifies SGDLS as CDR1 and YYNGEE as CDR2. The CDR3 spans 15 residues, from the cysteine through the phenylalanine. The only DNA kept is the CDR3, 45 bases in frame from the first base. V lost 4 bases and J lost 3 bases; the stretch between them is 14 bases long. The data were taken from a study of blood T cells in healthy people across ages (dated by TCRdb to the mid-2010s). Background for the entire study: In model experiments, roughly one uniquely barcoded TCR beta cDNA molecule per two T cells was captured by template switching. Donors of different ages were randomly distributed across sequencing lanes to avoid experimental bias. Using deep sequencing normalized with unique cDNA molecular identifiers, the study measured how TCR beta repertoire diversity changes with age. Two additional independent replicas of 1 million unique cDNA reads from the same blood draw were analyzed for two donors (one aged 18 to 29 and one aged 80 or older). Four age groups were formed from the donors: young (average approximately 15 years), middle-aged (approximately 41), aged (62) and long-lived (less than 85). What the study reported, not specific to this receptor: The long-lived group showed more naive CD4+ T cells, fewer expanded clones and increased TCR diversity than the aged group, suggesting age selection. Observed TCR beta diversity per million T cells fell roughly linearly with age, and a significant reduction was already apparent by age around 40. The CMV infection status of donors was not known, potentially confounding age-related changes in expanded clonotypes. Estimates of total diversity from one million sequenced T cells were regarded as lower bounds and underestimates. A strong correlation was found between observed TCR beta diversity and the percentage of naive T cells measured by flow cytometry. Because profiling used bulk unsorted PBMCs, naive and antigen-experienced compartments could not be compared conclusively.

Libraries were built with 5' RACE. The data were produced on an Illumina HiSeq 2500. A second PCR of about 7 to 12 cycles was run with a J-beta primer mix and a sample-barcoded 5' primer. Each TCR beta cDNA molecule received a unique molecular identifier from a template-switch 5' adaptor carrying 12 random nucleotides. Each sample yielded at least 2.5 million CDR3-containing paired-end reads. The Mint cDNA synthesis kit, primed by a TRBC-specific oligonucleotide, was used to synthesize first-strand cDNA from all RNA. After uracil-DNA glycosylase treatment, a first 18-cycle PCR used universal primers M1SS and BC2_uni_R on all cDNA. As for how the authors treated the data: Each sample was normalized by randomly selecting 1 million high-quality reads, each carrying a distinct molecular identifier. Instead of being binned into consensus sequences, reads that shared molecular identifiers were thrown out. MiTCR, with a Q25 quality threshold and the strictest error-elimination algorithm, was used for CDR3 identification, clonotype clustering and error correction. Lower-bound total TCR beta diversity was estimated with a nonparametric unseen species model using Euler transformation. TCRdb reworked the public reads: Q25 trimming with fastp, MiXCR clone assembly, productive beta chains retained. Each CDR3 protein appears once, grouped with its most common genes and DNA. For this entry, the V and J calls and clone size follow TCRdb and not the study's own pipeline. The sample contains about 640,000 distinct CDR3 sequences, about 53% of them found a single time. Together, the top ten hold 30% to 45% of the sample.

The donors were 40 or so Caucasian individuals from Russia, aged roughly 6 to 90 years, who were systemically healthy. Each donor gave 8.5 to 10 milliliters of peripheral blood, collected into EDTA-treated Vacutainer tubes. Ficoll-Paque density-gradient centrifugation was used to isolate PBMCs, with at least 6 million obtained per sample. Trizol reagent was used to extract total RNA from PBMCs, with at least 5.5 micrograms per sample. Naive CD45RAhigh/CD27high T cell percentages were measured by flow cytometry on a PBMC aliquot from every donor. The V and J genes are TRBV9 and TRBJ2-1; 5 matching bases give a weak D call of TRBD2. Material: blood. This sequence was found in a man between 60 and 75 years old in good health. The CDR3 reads CASSPRASYYNEQFF. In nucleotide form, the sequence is TGTGCCAGCAGCCCGCGGGCCTCCTACTACAATGAGCAGTTCTTC.